Shown below are 10 T cell receptor beta chains from a single sample sequenced in a study of siplizumab effects on memory and regulatory T cells (dated by TCRdb to between 2019 and 2020). The library was obtained by the immunoSEQ multiplex PCR assay. TCRdb holds this immuneACCESS table with in-frame rearrangements only. Some clones are missing; in checked studies, unresolved V genes explain under half, and the rest has no known cause. Across this sample there are approximately 82,000 clones, with about nine tenths seen only once. The ten largest clones represent 1.5% of the sample. Sequences were obtained from Tregs sorted from blood. The source is a human donor in good health.

V usage is TRBV6-5 and J usage is TRBJ1-2, with D tentatively TRBD1 (5 bases). The CDR3 consists of 14 residues. Trimming stripped 1 base from V and 1 base from J, with 7 bases between. The germline V gene has CDR1 MNHEY and CDR2 SVGAGI. The chain's CDR3 is CASSYLGVNYGYTF. The CDR3 DNA reads TGTGCCAGCAGTTACTTGGGGGTTAACTATGGCTACACCTTC.

This sequence joins TRBV20-1 and TRBJ1-2; D ambiguous. CDR1 and CDR2 (germline): DFQATT, SNEGSKA (reference sequence). With 1 base removed from V and 4 bases from J, the gap between germline ends came to 4 bases. The CDR3 extends over 11 amino acids. Here the CDR3 reads CSARVGYGYTF. Written as DNA, the CDR3 is TGCAGTGCTAGAGTGGGCTATGGCTACACCTTC.

The J gene is TRBJ1-4, the V gene TRBV28; 7 nucleotides align to TRBD1. V was pared by 6 bases and J by 4 bases, with 5 bases of the junction left unmatched. There are 14 residues in the CDR3. CDR1 and CDR2 from the germline V gene are MDHEN and SYDVKM. The CDR3 nucleotides read TGTGCCAGCAGACCGGGACAGAGTAATGAAAAACTGTTTTTT. Translating gives CASRPGQSNEKLFF.

The J gene is TRBJ1-2, the V gene TRBV25-1, with 7 nucleotides matching TRBD1. The V gene's germline CDR1 is MGHDK and CDR2 SYGVNS. The ends lost 5 bases at V and 3 bases at J; junction bases unmatched: 6. The CDR3 covers 14 residues. The CDR3 DNA reads TGTGCCAGCAGTCCAATACAGGGGCACTATGGCTACACCTTC. This translates into CASSPIQGHYGYTF.

The chain joins TRBV6-1 to TRBJ1-5, with 7 bases that match TRBD1. Germline CDR1 MNHNS, CDR2 SASEGT. With V trimmed by 8 bases and J by 8 bases, 6 bases remained unmatched. The CDR3 is 12 amino acids. CDR3 DNA sequence: TGTGCCAGCGTACGTACAGGGGAGCCCCAGCATTTT. Its translation is CASVRTGEPQHF.

The chain employs TRBV5-6 and TRBJ2-5, with D perhaps TRBD1 or TRBD2 (5 bases each). The DNA end favors TRBJ2-7, so the J call may be wrong. The germline V gene has CDR1 SGHDT and CDR2 YYEEEE. The CDR3 length is 12 residues. CDR3 DNA sequence: TGTGCCAGCAGCTGGGGACCCTACGAGCAGTACTTC. Encoded protein: CASSWGPYEQYF.

The chain joins TRBV30 to TRBJ2-4; a possible D gene is TRBD1 (6 bases). Trimming stripped 4 bases from V and 0 bases from J, with 7 bases between. This CDR3 contains 13 residues. The germline V gene encodes CDR1 GTSNPN and CDR2 SVGIG (reference sequence). The CDR3, as DNA: TGTGCCTGGACAGGGGTAGCCAAAAACATTCAGTACTTC. The encoded protein is CAWTGVAKNIQYF.

V gene TRBV6-6 combines with J gene TRBJ1-4, with D perhaps TRBD1 (5 bases). CDR3 length: 16 residues. Germline V lookup: CDR1 MNHNY, CDR2 SVGAGI (reference sequence). Trimming cost V 4 bases and J 4 bases, with 16 bases left between them. CDR3 nucleotides: TGTGCCAGCAGTTTGCTCTGGGGGAACGTTAATGAAAAACTGTTTTTT. Encoded protein: CASSLLWGNVNEKLFF.

The chain links TRBV7-9 to TRBJ2-3, with D unclear. Between the trimmed V and J ends, which lost 11 bases and 6 bases, there was a span of 24 bases. The CDR3 is made up of 15 amino acids. Germline CDR1 is SEHNR and CDR2 is FQNEAQ (reference sequence). CDR3 in DNA: TGTGCCGGCTGTGGGCCTTCCGCTATATACGATACGCAGTATTTT. It translates to CAGCGPSAIYDTQYF.

In this sample, this clone turned up once. V is TRBV27 and J is TRBJ2-7; D gene unclear. The V end was cut by 0 bases, the J end by 7 bases, with 16 bases between. The CDR3 is 15 amino acids. CDR1 is MNHEY, CDR2 SMNVEV, per germline (reference sequence). CDR3 region: CASSLSSQYAWEQYF. The CDR3 DNA reads as TGTGCCAGCAGTTTATCCTCGCAGTACGCCTGGGAGCAGTACTTC.